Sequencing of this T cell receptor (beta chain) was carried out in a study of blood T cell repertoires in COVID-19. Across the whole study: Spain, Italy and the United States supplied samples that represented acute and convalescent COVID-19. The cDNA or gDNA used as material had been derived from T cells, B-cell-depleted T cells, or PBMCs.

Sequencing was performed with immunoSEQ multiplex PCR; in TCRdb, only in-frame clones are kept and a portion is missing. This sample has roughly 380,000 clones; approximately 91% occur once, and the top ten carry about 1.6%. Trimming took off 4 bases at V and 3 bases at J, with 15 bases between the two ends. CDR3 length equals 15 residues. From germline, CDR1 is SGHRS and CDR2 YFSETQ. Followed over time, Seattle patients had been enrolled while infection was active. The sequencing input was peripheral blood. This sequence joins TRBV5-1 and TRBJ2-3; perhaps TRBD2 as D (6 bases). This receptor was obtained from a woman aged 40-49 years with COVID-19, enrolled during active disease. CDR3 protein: CASSTGLLSTDTQYF. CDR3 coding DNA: TGCGCCAGCAGCACGGGACTTCTAAGTACAGATACGCAGTATTTT.